The sequence of this T cell receptor (beta chain) was determined in a study of neurological immune-mediated disorders (dated by TCRdb to between 2017 and 2020). Study-wide context: Among the roughly 35 multiple sclerosis patients, approximately 30 had relapsing-remitting MS and 3 had secondary progressive MS. Peripheral blood TCR-beta repertoires from patients with HTLV-I-associated myelopathy (HAM/TSP), patients with multiple sclerosis, and healthy controls were compared in the study using UMI-based sequencing. The approximately 98 TCR-beta libraries included longitudinal samples, technical triplicates and paired sorted CD4+ and CD8+ T-cell subsets alongside PBMC samples. The cohort included roughly 71 subjects: roughly 14 with HAM/TSP, some 34 with multiple sclerosis, and about 20 healthy controls. General findings and caveats noted by the study authors: Across subjects, expanded clones never shared an identical CDR3 amino acid sequence, which suggests that the TCR-beta repertoires in every group were private. The highest TCR clonal expansion was observed in HAM/TSP patients, whereas the lowest was observed in MS patients, even when compared with healthy controls. Repertoires from 18 of 34 MS patients were grouped by phylogenetic analysis into a cluster of related CDR3 sequences, suggesting a possible repertoire-level signature. No association of the MS cluster with clinical or MRI features was observed, and the need for larger cohorts was stated by the authors.

This clonotype appeared many times. Its antigen is currently not known. Per-nucleotide qualities are absent, and no much larger clonotype sits a single base away. V is cut by 5 bases and J by 2 bases, and the space between the germline ends is 14 bases. According to the germline V gene, CDR1 reads MGHDK and CDR2 reads SYGVNS. The CDR3, from cysteine to phenylalanine, totals 15 residues. CDR3 DNA only is kept here, 45 bases in frame from base 1. To synthesize cDNA, template-switch 5'RACE was performed with a primer carrying a 10-nucleotide random unique molecular identifier so that each TCR transcript was tagged. Each sequencing run produced over 160 million TCR-beta sequences covering 15-18 subjects. The RNeasy kit was used for extraction of total RNA. The KAPA Real-time Library Amplification kit was used to amplify TCR-beta VDJ regions with primers for the TCR constant region and the 5'RACE anchor. A first PCR added sample indexes and Illumina adaptors, and a second PCR then raised library yield. After Ampure bead purification, the TCR product of roughly 650 bp was size-selected on a 2% E-gel SizeSelection system. Before pooling, library quality was assessed on a Bioanalyzer, concentration was determined with Qubit, and library quantification was performed with the Kapa Library Quantification kit. An Illumina HiSeq 2500 was used to sequence the libraries paired-end at 2 x 150 bp. To increase sequence diversity, 25-30% phiX was spiked into each library pool. Under the source paper's analysis protocol: Quality-filtered reads were processed with the UMI-based MiGEC pipeline, and over 90% of raw TCR sequences were removed by the MiGEC pipeline during error correction. IMGT germline references were used for aligning VDJ genes, and each clonotype was defined as a unique CDR3 amino acid sequence together with its V-J genes. Clonal expansion, Shannon diversity and CDR3 relatedness were evaluated with VDJtools (CalcPairwiseDistances, ClusterSamples), while phylogenetic trees were built in CLCbio workbench. Using coefficient-of-variation modelling across technical triplicates, the study counted a clone as expanded if it had at least 8 unique UMIs. In TCRdb, the public reads were trimmed at Q25 with fastp and aligned with MiXCR, with productive beta chains retained. Identical CDR3 proteins give one entry, which carries the most common genes and DNA. In this record, the V and J calls reflect TCRdb's handling and not the investigators' own analysis. The sample table lists about 55,000 distinct CDR3 sequences, under 5% of them with a count of one. The ten largest clones capture roughly 2% of the sample.

For the sorted-subset TCR libraries, the starting material was over 750,000 sorted CD4+ or CD8+ T cells. The multiple sclerosis patients were enrolled in a US clinical protocol that used magnetic resonance imaging to evaluate disease progression. Peripheral blood was subjected to Ficoll-Hypaque density gradient centrifugation to isolate PBMCs, which were then cryopreserved in liquid nitrogen. The study also sequenced paired sorted CD4+ and CD8+ subsets from healthy controls, HAM/TSP patients and MS patients. Recombination joined TRBV25-1 with TRBJ2-3; TRBD2 is possibly the D segment (5 matching bases). The source is a woman between 40 and 55 years old with multiple sclerosis. The sequenced sample consisted of CD4+ T cells from blood. The CDR3 is CASSRRRADTDTQYF. The nucleotides read TGTGCCAGCAGTAGGAGGCGGGCAGACACAGATACGCAGTATTTT.